The 32 T cell receptor beta chains reported below all come from one sample, sequenced in a study of blood T cell repertoires in COVID-19. Generated by immunoSEQ multiplex PCR, the TCRdb table keeps only in-frame clones and is missing some. There are 100,000 or so clones in the sample; about 85% occur only once, and 2.1% lies in the top ten. The specimen was peripheral blood. The receptors shown here come from a human donor in a cohort sampled during active COVID-19.

This clone has just a few counts. The CDR3 DNA follows: TGTGCCAGCAGCCAAAGACAGGCTGGAAACACCATATATTTT. Amino acid sequence: CASSQRQAGNTIYF. The chain carries TRBV14 and TRBJ1-3, with D perhaps TRBD1 (6 bases). This CDR3 has 14 amino acids. The germline V gene has CDR1 SGHDN and CDR2 FVKESK. Trimming cost V 2 bases and J 2 bases, with 7 bases left between them.

This chain links TRBV7-9 with TRBJ1-2, with TRBD1 identical over 7 bases. The germline V gene encodes CDR1 SEHNR and CDR2 FQNEAQ (reference sequence). V lost 5 bases to trimming and J lost 8 bases; unmatched junction nucleotides: 8. CDR3 length: 13 amino acids. The CDR3 DNA sequence: TGTGCCAGCAGCGATCAGACAGGGTGGGGCTACACCTTC. Translating gives CASSDQTGWGYTF. The full variable domain, its missing parts supplied by reference TRBV7-9 and TRBJ1-2, is DTGVSQNPRHKITKRGQNVTFRCDPISEHNRLYWYRQTLGQGPEFLTYFQNEAQLEKSRLLSDRFSAERPKGSFSTLEIQRTEQGDSAMYLCASSDQTGWGYTFGSGTRLTVV.

This sequence joins TRBV24-1 and TRBJ1-5; 7 nucleotides match TRBD1. The junction had 9 bases not matched to a gene; V was cut back by 3 bases and J by 5 bases. Looked up from germline, CDR1 is KGHDR and CDR2 is SFDVKD. CDR3 length: 16 residues. CDR3 protein: CATSDGTRDRDQPQHF. For the CDR3, the DNA is TGTGCCACCAGTGATGGTACCCGGGACAGAGATCAGCCCCAGCATTTT.

V is TRBV15 and J is TRBJ1-2; D possibly corresponds to TRBD1 (5 bases). Trimming pared 0 bases from V and 7 bases from J, leaving 15 bases between. Looked up from germline, CDR1 is LNHNV and CDR2 is YYDKDF (reference sequence). The CDR3 totals 15 residues. The CDR3 DNA sequence: TGTGCCACCAGCAGAGATGCGGAGGGGCTCGCTGGCTACACCTTC. Amino acid sequence: CATSRDAEGLAGYTF.

The chain carries TRBV6-6 and TRBJ2-7; D might be TRBD2 (7 bases). The CDR3 contains 15 residues. CDR1 is MNHNY, CDR2 SVGAGI, per germline (reference sequence). The V end lost 5 bases, the J end lost 2 bases, and 16 bases lay between the germline ends. CDR3 amino acids: CASSPKRGGTYEQYF. The CDR3 region has the DNA TGTGCCAGCAGTCCTAAGAGGGGGGGGACCTACGAGCAGTACTTC.

The rearrangement links TRBV10-3 to TRBJ2-3; D possibly corresponds to TRBD1 (6 bases). The germline V and J ends were trimmed by 10 bases and 4 bases, with 15 bases remaining between them. CDR3 length: 13 amino acids. Germline V lookup: CDR1 ENHRY, CDR2 SYGVKD. CDR3 loop: CASGFRGADTQYF. As DNA, the CDR3 is TGTGCCAGCGGGTTCAGGGGCGCAGATACGCAGTATTTT.

A note on this clone: A read error may produce the germline difference seen at one junction end. The rearrangement links TRBV7-7 to TRBJ2-2; unclear D gene. The germline V gene has CDR1 SSHAT and CDR2 FNYEAQ (reference sequence). The CDR3 is made up of 14 amino acids. CDR3 DNA: TGTGCTAGCAGCTTAAGCCTAGTCGCCGGGGAGCTGTTTTTT. It codes for CASSLSLVAGELFF.

This clone was observed a handful of times. This chain links TRBV4-2 with TRBJ2-2, with D perhaps TRBD2 (5 bases). This CDR3 is 13 amino acids long. CDR1 LGHNA and CDR2 YNFKEQ come from the germline V gene. Trimming stripped 4 bases from V and 6 bases from J, with 9 bases between. CDR3 protein: CASSRKEAGELFF. In DNA form, the CDR3 reads TGTGCCAGCAGCCGTAAGGAGGCCGGGGAGCTGTTTTTT.

The V and J genes are TRBV5-5 and TRBJ2-7; 9 bases are a match to TRBD1. CDR3 length: 15 amino acids. From germline, CDR1 is SGHKS and CDR2 YYEKEE (reference sequence). Trimming at V came to 1 base and at J to 2 bases, leaving 4 bases not matched to a gene. The CDR3 DNA reads as TGTGCCAGCAGCTTGTGGACAGGGGTGGCCTACGAGCAGTACTTC. It is translated as CASSLWTGVAYEQYF.

The chain joins TRBV5-5 to TRBJ1-2, with D uncertain. Per germline, CDR1 SGHKS and CDR2 YYEKEE (reference sequence). CDR3 size: 14 residues. Trimming pared 0 bases from V and 8 bases from J, leaving 14 bases between. Written as DNA, the CDR3 is TGTGCCAGCAGCTTGGAGGGAGGCGTGGGCGGCTACACCTTC. It specifies CASSLEGGVGGYTF. Together with reference TRBV5-5 and TRBJ1-2, the CDR3 gives the full variable domain: DAGVTQSPTHLIKTRGQQVTLRCSPISGHKSVSWYQQVLGQGPQFIFQYYEKEERGRGNFPDRFSARQFPNYSSELNVNALLLGDSALYLCASSLEGGVGGYTFGSGTRLTVV.

The V call is TRBV5-4, the J call TRBJ2-5; TRBD2 might be the D (6 bases). Germline loops: CDR1 SGHNT, CDR2 YYREEE (reference sequence). Trimming shortened V by 5 bases and J by 2 bases, and 10 bases separated the two germline ends. There are 13 residues in the CDR3. CDR3 loop: CASSPGTQETQYF. CDR3 nucleotide sequence: TGTGCCAGCAGTCCCGGGACTCAAGAGACCCAGTACTTC.

This chain connects TRBV19 to TRBJ1-3; D is undetermined. CDR1 and CDR2 from the germline V gene are LNHDA and SQIVND (reference sequence). The CDR3 has 13 residues. Trimming pared 8 bases from V and 0 bases from J, leaving 8 bases between. The CDR3 bases are TGTGCCAGTCTCGGGAGCTCTGGAAACACCATATATTTT. Amino acids: CASLGSSGNTIYF.

The gene calls are TRBV5-1 and TRBJ2-5, with 13 bases lining up with TRBD2. The CDR3 sequence is 17 residues long. The J segment lost 5 bases and the V segment lost 3 bases, leaving 10 bases of the junction unmatched. Germline V gene lookup returns CDR1 SGHRS and CDR2 YFSETQ. The CDR3 DNA is TGCGCCAGCAGCTCCGTCCCGGGACTAGCGGGGTGGGAGACCCAGTACTTC. Translation: CASSSVPGLAGWETQYF.

This chain connects TRBV5-1 to TRBJ2-2; maybe TRBD2 (6 bases). The CDR3 spans 15 residues. The germline V and J ends were trimmed by 4 bases and 4 bases, with 14 bases remaining between them. Germline CDR1 is SGHRS and CDR2 is YFSETQ. Here the CDR3 reads CASSLITSSTGELFF. Here the CDR3 DNA reads TGCGCCAGCAGCCTCATAACTAGCAGCACCGGGGAGCTGTTTTTT.

The V gene is TRBV29-1, the J gene TRBJ2-5; D not resolved. V was clipped by 7 bases and J by 2 bases, with 11 bases between them. This CDR3 contains 12 residues. Germline CDR1 reads SQVTM; CDR2 reads ANQGSEA. CDR3 region: CSGQVVQETQYF. For the CDR3, the DNA is TGCAGCGGGCAGGTAGTACAAGAGACCCAGTACTTC.

This chain links TRBV7-6 with TRBJ1-1, with TRBD1 identical over 7 bases. The CDR3 contains 16 residues. Germline V CDR1 and CDR2: SGHVS, FNYEAQ. With 1 base clipped from V and 3 bases from J, the junction kept 8 bases outside the gene matches. CDR3 region: CASSLVLGGGYTEAFF. The CDR3 nucleotides are TGTGCCAGCAGCTTAGTTTTAGGGGGCGGTTACACTGAAGCTTTCTTT.

The chain carries TRBV2 and TRBJ1-1, with D unclear. V lost 4 bases and J 1 base, leaving 7 bases between the germline ends. Germline V lookup: CDR1 SNHLY, CDR2 FYNNEI. There are 13 residues in the CDR3. The CDR3: CASSVEANTEAFF. The CDR3 DNA follows: TGTGCCAGCAGTGTTGAAGCGAACACTGAAGCTTTCTTT.

Here the CDR3 reads CASSPGLNTEAFF. As DNA, the CDR3 is TGTGCCAGCTCACCAGGGCTGAACACTGAAGCTTTCTTT. The rearrangement joins TRBV18 to TRBJ1-1; D remains unclear. The V and J ends lost 2 bases and 0 bases respectively, with 4 bases between them. Germline lookup yields CDR1 KGHSH and CDR2 LQKENI. The CDR3 contains 13 residues.

This chain joins TRBV4-3 and TRBJ2-5; weak D call: TRBD1 (7 bases). V was pared by 5 bases and J by 0 bases, with 19 bases between. This CDR3 region has 17 residues. Germline assignment: CDR1 LGHNA and CDR2 YSLEER. The CDR3 coding sequence is TGCGCCAGCAGCTATCAGGGGGGCAGGGGGTACCAAGAGACCCAGTACTTC. It specifies CASSYQGGRGYQETQYF.

The V call is TRBV30, the J call TRBJ2-7; TRBD2 might be the D (6 bases). The V end lost 3 bases, the J end lost 6 bases, and 12 bases lay between the germline ends. The CDR3 is 12 amino acids. From germline, CDR1 is GTSNPN and CDR2 SVGIG (reference sequence). CDR3 sequence: CAWRRGTGEQYF. In nucleotides, the CDR3 is TGTGCCTGGAGGCGGGGTACGGGCGAGCAGTACTTC.

The CDR3 bases are TGCGCCAGCAGCTCTCCGGGGGGGACCCAGTACTTC. It yields the protein CASSSPGGTQYF. This chain connects TRBV5-1 to TRBJ2-5; 7 bases align to TRBD2. V shed 3 bases, J shed 7 bases, and the junction held 3 bases outside the gene matches. Germline-derived CDR1 and CDR2 are SGHRS and YFSETQ. The CDR3 length is 12 residues.

The chain recombines TRBV7-3 with TRBJ2-2; D is perhaps TRBD1 (6 bases). The CDR3 spans 16 residues. The V end lost 1 base, the J end lost 0 bases, and 9 bases lay between the germline ends. Per the germline V gene, CDR1 is SGHTA and CDR2 is FQGTGA. DNA for the CDR3: TGTGCCAGCAGCTTAATAGGGGGTACGAACACCGGGGAGCTGTTTTTT. Translation gives CASSLIGGTNTGELFF.

CDR3 sequence: CASSQVREEQYF. Here the CDR3 DNA reads TGTGCCAGCAGCCAAGTTCGGGAGGAGCAGTACTTC. V is TRBV3-1 (or the pseudogene TRBV3-2) and J is TRBJ2-7, with a possible D match to TRBD2 (6 bases). Germline CDR1 LGHDT, CDR2 YNNKEL (reference sequence). V was shortened by 1 base and J by 7 bases, with 8 bases between the two germline ends. This CDR3 has 12 residues.

V and J are TRBV6-5 and TRBJ2-3; tentatively, D is TRBD1 (7 bases). Trimming took 6 bases from V and 2 from J, leaving 15 bases between them. Per the germline V gene, CDR1 is MNHEY and CDR2 is SVGAGI. The CDR3 is made up of 15 amino acids. CDR3 sequence: CASRGGQENTDTQYF. The CDR3 region has the DNA TGTGCCAGCAGGGGAGGACAGGAGAACACAGATACGCAGTATTTT.

This chain links TRBV2 with TRBJ2-1; 8 bases match TRBD2. CDR1 is SNHLY, CDR2 FYNNEI, per germline. This CDR3 has 14 residues. Trimming at V came to 4 bases and at J to 7 bases, leaving 6 bases not matched to a gene. The CDR3 sequence: CASSVGGAWNEQFF. The CDR3 DNA reads as TGTGCCAGCAGTGTCGGGGGGGCGTGGAATGAGCAGTTCTTC.

The CDR3 DNA sequence: TGTGCCAGCAGTTTAGGCAGGGGGATCTCCCTCTATGGCTACACCTTC. Protein product: CASSLGRGISLYGYTF. The chain joins TRBV28 to TRBJ1-2, with 7 positions matching TRBD1. Germline V gene lookup returns CDR1 MDHEN and CDR2 SYDVKM. The CDR3 has 16 amino acids. With V trimmed by 2 bases and J by 4 bases, 10 bases remained unmatched.

This chain connects TRBV5-1 to TRBJ2-7, with D possibly matching TRBD1 (6 bases). CDR3 length: 15 amino acids. V was trimmed by 0 bases and J by 0 bases, leaving 10 bases between them. Germline V CDR1 and CDR2: SGHRS, YFSETQ. The DNA of the CDR3 is TGCGCCAGCAGCTTGGCGGCAGGGGCCTCCTACGAGCAGTACTTC. It codes for CASSLAAGASYEQYF.

The genes are TRBV2 and TRBJ2-3, with 9 bases aligning to TRBD1. Germline-derived CDR1 and CDR2 are SNHLY and FYNNEI. V lost 6 bases, J lost 4 bases, and 5 bases stayed unmatched. The CDR3 length is 14 residues. The CDR3, as DNA: TGTGCCAGCAGAGACGGGACAGGGCCAGATACGCAGTATTTT. Amino acid sequence: CASRDGTGPDTQYF.

The V and J genes are TRBV5-1 and TRBJ2-2, with D unresolved. Germline CDR1 is SGHRS and CDR2 is YFSETQ. The CDR3 contains 16 residues. Trimming removed 0 bases at V and 0 bases at J, with 9 bases between. CDR3 in DNA: TGCGCCAGCAGCTTGGGTCCAGGCCCGAACACCGGGGAGCTGTTTTTT. The encoded protein is CASSLGPGPNTGELFF.

The J gene is TRBJ2-7, the V gene TRBV6-5; weak D call: TRBD1 (7 bases). V lost 7 bases and J 3 bases, leaving 16 bases between the germline ends. The CDR3 length is 14 residues. Per germline, CDR1 MNHEY and CDR2 SVGAGI. In DNA, the CDR3 is TGTGCCAGCAAAGAGGCGGGACAGATCTACGAGCAGTACTTC. Protein: CASKEAGQIYEQYF.

Concerning this clone itself: The junction departs from the called germline gene at one end, perhaps through a read error. At the DNA level, this CDR3 is encoded by other sequences in the same sample as well. This rearrangement joins TRBV28 to TRBJ1-2, with 8 nucleotides matching TRBD1. CDR1 is MDHEN, CDR2 SYDVKM, per germline. CDR3 length: 15 amino acids. DNA of the CDR3: TGTGCCAGCAGTTTGTACAGGGGGGGAACCTATGGTTACACCTTC. Translation: CASSLYRGGTYGYTF.

CDR3 in amino acids: CASSRTSSGRGENEQFF. The CDR3, as DNA: TGTGCCAGCAGCCGAACAAGTAGCGGGAGGGGTGAAAATGAGCAGTTCTTC. The rearrangement uses TRBV7-8 and TRBJ2-1; 11 bases are shared with TRBD2. V lost 5 bases, J lost 7 bases, and 13 bases stayed unmatched. The CDR3 spans 17 residues. Looked up from germline, CDR1 is SGHVS and CDR2 is FQNEAQ.